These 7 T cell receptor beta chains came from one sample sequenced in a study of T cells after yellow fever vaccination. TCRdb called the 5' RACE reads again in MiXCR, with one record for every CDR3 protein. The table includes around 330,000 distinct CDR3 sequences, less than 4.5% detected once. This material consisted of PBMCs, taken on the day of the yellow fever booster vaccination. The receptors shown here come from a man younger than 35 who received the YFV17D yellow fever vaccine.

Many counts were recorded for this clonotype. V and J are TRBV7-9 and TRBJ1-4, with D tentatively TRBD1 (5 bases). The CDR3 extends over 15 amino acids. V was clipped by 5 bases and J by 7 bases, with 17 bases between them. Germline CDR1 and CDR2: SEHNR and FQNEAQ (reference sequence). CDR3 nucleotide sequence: TGTGCCAGCAGCCTGAATAGAGGGGCCGGTGAAAAACTGTTTTTT. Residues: CASSLNRGAGEKLFF.

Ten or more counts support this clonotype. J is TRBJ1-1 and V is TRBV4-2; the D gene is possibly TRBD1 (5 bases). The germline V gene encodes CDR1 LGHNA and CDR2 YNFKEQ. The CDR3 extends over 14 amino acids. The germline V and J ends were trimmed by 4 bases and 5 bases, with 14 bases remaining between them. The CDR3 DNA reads TGTGCCAGCAGCCTAGATCAGGGAAGGACTGAAGCTTTCTTT. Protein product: CASSLDQGRTEAFF.

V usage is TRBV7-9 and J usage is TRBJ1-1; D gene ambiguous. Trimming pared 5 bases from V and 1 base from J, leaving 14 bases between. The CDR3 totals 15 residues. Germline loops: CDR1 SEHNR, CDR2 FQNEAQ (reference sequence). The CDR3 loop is CASSPVGSGNTEAFF. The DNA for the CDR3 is TGTGCCAGCAGCCCCGTGGGCAGCGGGAACACTGAAGCTTTCTTT.

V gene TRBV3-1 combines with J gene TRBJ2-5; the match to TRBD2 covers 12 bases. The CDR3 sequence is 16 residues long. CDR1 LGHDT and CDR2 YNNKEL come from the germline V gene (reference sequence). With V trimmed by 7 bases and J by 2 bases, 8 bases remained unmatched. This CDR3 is CASNPTGLAGQETQYF. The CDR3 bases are TGTGCCAGCAACCCTACCGGACTAGCGGGACAAGAGACCCAGTACTTC.

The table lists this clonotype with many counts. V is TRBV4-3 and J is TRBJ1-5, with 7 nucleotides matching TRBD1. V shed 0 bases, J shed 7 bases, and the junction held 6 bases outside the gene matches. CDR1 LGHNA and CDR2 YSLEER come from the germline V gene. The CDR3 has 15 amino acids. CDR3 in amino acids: CASSQDRQGGQPQHF. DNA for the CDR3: TGCGCCAGCAGCCAAGATCGACAGGGCGGCCAGCCCCAGCATTTT.

In DNA, the CDR3 is TGCGCCAGCAGCAACTCAGGGGAAAACATTCAGTACTTC. Encoded protein: CASSNSGENIQYF. This rearrangement joins TRBV5-1 to TRBJ2-4; possible D gene TRBD1, 6 bases. Deletions cut 4 bases from V and 5 bases from J, with 10 bases between. The CDR3 contains 13 residues. Germline V CDR1 and CDR2: SGHRS, YFSETQ.

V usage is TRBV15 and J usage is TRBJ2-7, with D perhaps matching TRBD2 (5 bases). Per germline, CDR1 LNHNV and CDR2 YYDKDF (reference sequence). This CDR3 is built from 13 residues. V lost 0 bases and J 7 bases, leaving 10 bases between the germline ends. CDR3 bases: TGTGCCACCAGCAGAGATTTTTCGGGAGAGCAGTACTTC. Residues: CATSRDFSGEQYF.